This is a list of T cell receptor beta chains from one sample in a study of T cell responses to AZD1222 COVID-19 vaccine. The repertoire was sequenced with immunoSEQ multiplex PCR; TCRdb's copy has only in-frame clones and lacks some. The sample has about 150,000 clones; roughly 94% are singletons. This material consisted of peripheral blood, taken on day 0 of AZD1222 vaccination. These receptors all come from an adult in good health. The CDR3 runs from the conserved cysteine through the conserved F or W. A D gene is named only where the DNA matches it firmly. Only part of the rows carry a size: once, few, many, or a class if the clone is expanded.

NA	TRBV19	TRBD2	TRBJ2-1	TGTGCCAGTAGTATAGGACTAGCGGGACCGGTGCAGTTCTTC	CASSIGLAGPVQFF
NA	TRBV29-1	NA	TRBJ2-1	TGCAGCCTCATTAGGGGGGCCCCGGCGAGAGAGCAGTTCTTC	CSLIRGAPAREQFF
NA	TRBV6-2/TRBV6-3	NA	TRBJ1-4	TGTGCCAGCAGTTACAACGGGCAGGCCGTCCGGACTAATGAAAAACTGTTTTTT	CASSYNGQAVRTNEKLFF
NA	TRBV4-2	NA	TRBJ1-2	TGTGCCAGCAGCCAACCCCTTCGAGGGGCGAACTATGGCTACACCTTC	CASSQPLRGANYGYTF
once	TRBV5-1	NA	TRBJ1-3	TGCGCCAGCAGCTTAGACCCGATTGGAAACACCATATATTTT	CASSLDPIGNTIYF
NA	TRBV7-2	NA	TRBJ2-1	TGTGCCAGCAGCGAACCGGGACGACTAACCTACAATGAGCAGTTCTTC	CASSEPGRLTYNEQFF
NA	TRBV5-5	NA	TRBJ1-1	TGTGCCAGCAGCTTACGGGGACATCCCCATATGAACACTGAAGCTTTCTTT	CASSLRGHPHMNTEAFF
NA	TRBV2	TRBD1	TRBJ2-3	TGTGCCAGCAACGAGGGACAGCGCACAGATACGCAGTATTTT	CASNEGQRTDTQYF
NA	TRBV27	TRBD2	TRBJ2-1	TGTGCCAGCAGTTTATTATCCCGGACTAGCGGGAGCTCCTACAATGAGCAGTTCTTC	CASSLLSRTSGSSYNEQFF
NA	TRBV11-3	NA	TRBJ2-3	TGTGCCAGCAGCTATGGGACACATACGCAGTATTTT	CASSYGTHTQYF